Each of the 21 T cell receptor beta chains below was sequenced from the same sample in a study of blood T cells in healthy people across ages. Next came a second PCR, run for about 6 to 12 cycles, which used a sample-barcoded 5' primer along with a J-beta primer mix. One entry per CDR3 protein, called by TCRdb with MiXCR from the 5' RACE reads. This table has 800,000 to 1,000,000 distinct CDR3 sequences, approximately 49% appearing once. Source material: blood. The source of these receptors is a man aged 30-40 years in good health.

This clonotype was counted between two and nine times. The chain carries TRBV4-3 and TRBJ2-7; either TRBD1 or TRBD2 may supply D (5 bases each). V lost 0 bases and J 2 bases, leaving 14 bases between the germline ends. The CDR3 runs to 16 residues. CDR1 and CDR2 (germline): LGHNA, YSLEER. This CDR3 is CASSQEPQGSAYEQYF. CDR3 coding DNA: TGCGCCAGCAGCCAAGAACCGCAGGGTAGCGCCTACGAGCAGTACTTC.

CDR3: CASSHRDAYNEQFF. In DNA form, the CDR3 reads TGTGCCAGCAGTCACAGGGACGCCTACAATGAGCAGTTCTTC. The chain has TRBV27 and TRBJ2-1, with TRBD1 as a possible D gene (6 bases). The CDR3 loop spans 14 amino acids. Between the trimmed V and J ends, which lost 5 bases and 2 bases, there was a span of 10 bases. CDR1 and CDR2 (germline): MNHEY, SMNVEV (reference sequence).

The chain combines TRBV12-3 or TRBV12-4 with TRBJ2-7; D is perhaps TRBD1 or TRBD2 (5 bases each). Trimming left V 5 bases short and J 2 bases short, with 16 bases between. The CDR3 covers 15 residues. In DNA, the CDR3 is TGTGCCAGCAGTGAGAGGGGCAGAGACACCTACGAGCAGTACTTC. Translated: CASSERGRDTYEQYF.

The chain couples TRBV30 to TRBJ2-3; D is ambiguous. The CDR3 extends over 14 amino acids. The germline V gene encodes CDR1 GTSNPN and CDR2 SVGIG (reference sequence). Trimming removed 8 bases from V and 2 bases from J, with 17 bases in between. Here the CDR3 DNA reads TGTGCCGTCTCCAAAGGGTTAGCCACAGATACGCAGTATTTT. Its translation: CAVSKGLATDTQYF.

The CDR3 DNA follows: TGTGCCAGCAGTTCTCTCGGACAGGGATTTGGTGGCTACACCTTC. It specifies CASSSLGQGFGGYTF. This chain joins TRBV27 and TRBJ1-2; 8 positions match TRBD1. This CDR3 has 15 amino acids. V trimming: 4 bases; J trimming: 7 bases; junction bases outside the gene matches: 11. Germline V gene sequence: CDR1 MNHEY, CDR2 SMNVEV (reference sequence).

Only a few counts were recorded for this clonotype. The rearrangement links TRBV20-1 to TRBJ2-7, with TRBD2 identical over 7 bases. Germline values: CDR1 DFQATT, CDR2 SNEGSKA (reference sequence). The CDR3 spans 13 residues. The junction had 3 bases not matched to a gene; V was cut back by 4 bases and J by 0 bases. DNA of the CDR3: TGCAGTGCTACGGGAGGAAGCTCCTACGAGCAGTACTTC. It encodes CSATGGSSYEQYF.

This clonotype has only a few counts. The chain links TRBV27 to TRBJ2-7; weak D call: TRBD2 (6 bases). This CDR3 comprises 14 residues. Trimming took 5 bases from V and 2 from J, leaving 13 bases between them. Germline assignment: CDR1 MNHEY and CDR2 SMNVEV (reference sequence). The chain's CDR3 is CASSRDFTTYEQYF. CDR3 sequence (DNA): TGTGCCAGCAGTCGGGACTTTACGACCTACGAGCAGTACTTC.

J is TRBJ2-1 and V is TRBV7-3, with 7 bases fitting TRBD1. Trimming removed 3 bases from V and 8 bases from J; junction bases left unmatched: 7. The CDR3 contains 14 residues. Germline V gene lookup returns CDR1 SGHTA and CDR2 FQGTGA. For the CDR3, the DNA is TGTGCCAGCAGCTTTCAAGGGGGCAGCGATGAGCAGTTCTTC. Its translation: CASSFQGGSDEQFF.

This clonotype turned up a few times. The chain is built from TRBV5-1 and TRBJ2-5; D is possibly TRBD1 (6 bases). V lost 5 bases and J 2 bases, leaving 13 bases between the germline ends. Germline V CDR1 and CDR2: SGHRS, YFSETQ. This CDR3 spans 14 amino acids. CDR3 residues: CASSSGTTQETQYF. CDR3 nucleotides: TGCGCCAGCAGTTCCGGGACAACACAAGAGACCCAGTACTTC.

This clonotype was observed a few times. V usage is TRBV5-1 and J usage is TRBJ1-5; TRBD1 might be the D (6 bases). V gave up 0 bases and J gave up 4 bases, with 11 bases separating them. The CDR3 consists of 15 residues. Per germline, CDR1 SGHRS and CDR2 YFSETQ. The CDR3 protein is CASSLGDTPNQPQHF. CDR3 DNA: TGCGCCAGCAGCTTGGGGGACACCCCGAATCAGCCCCAGCATTTT. Supplemented by reference TRBV5-1 and TRBJ1-5, the full variable domain reads KAGVTQTPRYLIKTRGQQVTLSCSPISGHRSVSWYQQTPGQGLQFLFEYFSETQRNKGNFPGRFSGRQFSNSRSEMNVSTLELGDSALYLCASSLGDTPNQPQHFGDGTRLSIL.

This clonotype has more than one count but fewer than ten. CDR3 sequence reads: CSTPPIGRETTGELFF. In nucleotides, the CDR3 is TGCAGTACACCCCCCATCGGCAGGGAGACGACCGGGGAGCTGTTTTTT. V is TRBV20-1 and J is TRBJ2-2, with D perhaps TRBD1 or TRBD2 (5 bases each). The germline V gene encodes CDR1 DFQATT and CDR2 SNEGSKA (reference sequence). Trimming shortened V by 8 bases and J by 5 bases, and 24 bases separated the two germline ends. The CDR3 covers 16 residues.

This rearrangement joins TRBV12-3 or TRBV12-4 to TRBJ1-6; 10 bases fit TRBD1. The V segment lost 3 bases and the J segment 7 bases; nucleotides outside the gene matches: 3. This CDR3 is built from 15 residues. CDR3 sequence (DNA): TGTGCCAGCAGTTTTATGGGACAGGGGAATTCACCCCTCCACTTT. Translation gives CASSFMGQGNSPLHF.

The chain combines TRBV7-2 with TRBJ1-2; D ambiguous. The CDR3 totals 17 residues. Trimming took off 0 bases at V and 2 bases at J, with 16 bases between the two ends. Germline lookup yields CDR1 SGHTA and CDR2 FQGNSA. CDR3 amino acids: CASSLAVPSSRNYGYTF. DNA of the CDR3: TGTGCCAGCAGCTTAGCGGTACCATCTTCGAGGAACTATGGCTACACCTTC. Full variable domain (remainder filled in from reference TRBV7-2 and TRBJ1-2): GAGVSQSPSNKVTEKGKDVELRCDPISGHTALYWYRQSLGQGLEFLIYFQGNSAPDKSGLPSDRFSAERTGGSVSTLTIQRTQQEDSAVYLCASSLAVPSSRNYGYTFGSGTRLTVV.

This clonotype was recorded a few times. The chain is built from TRBV11-2 and TRBJ2-1; the match to TRBD1 covers 8 bases. The V gene end was trimmed by 4 bases and the J gene end by 5 bases; junction bases not matched to a gene: 13. The CDR3 spans 17 residues. Germline CDR1 reads SGHAT; CDR2 reads FQNNGV. The CDR3 region is CASSSYPGGEVDNEQFF. In DNA, the CDR3 is TGTGCCAGCAGCTCGTATCCAGGGGGCGAAGTGGACAATGAGCAGTTCTTC. Full variable domain (missing parts from reference TRBV11-2 and TRBJ2-1): EAGVAQSPRYKIIEKRQSVAFWCNPISGHATLYWYQQILGQGPKLLIQFQNNGVVDDSQLPKDRFSAERLKGVDSTLKIQPAKLEDSAVYLCASSSYPGGEVDNEQFFGPGTRLTVL.

The genes are TRBV6-2 or TRBV6-3 and TRBJ2-5; 8 bases are a match to TRBD1. The DNA end is a closer match to TRBJ2-7, so the J assignment may be wrong. This CDR3 has 16 residues. Germline CDR1 and CDR2: MNHEY and SVGEGT. The CDR3 sequence is CASSSGMGRGPYEQYF. The CDR3 nucleotides are TGTGCCAGCAGTTCCGGGATGGGCAGGGGGCCCTACGAGCAGTACTTC.

The chain employs TRBV3-1 and TRBJ2-1; D ambiguous. The CDR3 contains 14 residues. Germline loops: CDR1 LGHDT, CDR2 YNNKEL (reference sequence). Trimming removed 0 bases at V and 7 bases at J, with 10 bases between. The CDR3 DNA reads as TGTGCCAGCAGCCAAGAAGACTCATTTAATGAGCAGTTCTTC. This encodes CASSQEDSFNEQFF.

V and J are TRBV12-3 or TRBV12-4 and TRBJ1-2; D is possibly TRBD1 (6 bases). The V and J ends lost 7 bases and 6 bases respectively, with 27 bases between them. This CDR3 region has 17 residues. In DNA, the CDR3 is TGTGCCAGCACCGGAATTGGTGGGACAACAGGCCCTAATGGCTACACCTTC. The encoded protein is CASTGIGGTTGPNGYTF.

The chain employs TRBV6-6 and TRBJ1-1; no clear D. Looked up from germline, CDR1 is MNHNY and CDR2 is SVGAGI (reference sequence). This CDR3 region has 14 residues. Trimming pared 8 bases from V and 2 bases from J, leaving 15 bases between. For the CDR3, the DNA is TGTGCCAGCGGCTCCGGGGTGGATAACACTGAAGCTTTCTTT. This translates into CASGSGVDNTEAFF.

A note on this clonotype: This could be a read error, since a much larger clone is one nucleotide away. The chain joins TRBV6-2 or TRBV6-3 to TRBJ1-1; D is unclear. The CDR3 has 12 residues. CDR1 MNHEY and CDR2 SVGEGT come from the germline V gene. CDR3 amino acids: CASTQGVTGAFF. In nucleotides, the CDR3 is TGTGCCAGCACCCAAGGAGTCACTGGAGCTTTCTTT.

This clonotype was observed a few times. The CDR3 nucleotides read TGCAGCGTCGGGGGGCCAGCGGTCAATCAGCCCCAGCATTTT. It is translated as CSVGGPAVNQPQHF. The chain employs TRBV20-1 and TRBJ1-5, with a weak D call TRBD1 (6 bases). The CDR3 extends over 14 amino acids. The germline V gene has CDR1 DFQATT and CDR2 SNEGSKA (reference sequence).

This clonotype was observed a few times. This chain uses TRBV6-5 with TRBJ2-3, with D maybe TRBD1 (5 bases). Trimming took 2 bases from V and 0 from J, leaving 12 bases between them. CDR1 and CDR2 (germline): MNHEY, SVGAGI. This CDR3 spans 16 amino acids. The CDR3 nucleotides read TGTGCCAGCAGTTACGATCGGACACCTAGCACAGATACGCAGTATTTT. This sequence encodes CASSYDRTPSTDTQYF.